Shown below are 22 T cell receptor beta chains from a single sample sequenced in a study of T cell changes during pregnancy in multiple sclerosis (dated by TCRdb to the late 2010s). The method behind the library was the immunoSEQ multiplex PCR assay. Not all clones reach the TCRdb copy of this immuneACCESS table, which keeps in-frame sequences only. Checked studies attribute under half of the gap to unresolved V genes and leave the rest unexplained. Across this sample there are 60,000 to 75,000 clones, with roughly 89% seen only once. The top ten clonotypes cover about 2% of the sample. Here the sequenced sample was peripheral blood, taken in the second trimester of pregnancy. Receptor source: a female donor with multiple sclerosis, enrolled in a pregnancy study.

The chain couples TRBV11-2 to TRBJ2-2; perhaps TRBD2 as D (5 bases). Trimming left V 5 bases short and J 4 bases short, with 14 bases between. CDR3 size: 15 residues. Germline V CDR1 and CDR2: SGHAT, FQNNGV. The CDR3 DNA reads TGTGCCAGCAGCCTACGGCTAGCCACCACCGGGGAGCTGTTTTTT. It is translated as CASSLRLATTGELFF.

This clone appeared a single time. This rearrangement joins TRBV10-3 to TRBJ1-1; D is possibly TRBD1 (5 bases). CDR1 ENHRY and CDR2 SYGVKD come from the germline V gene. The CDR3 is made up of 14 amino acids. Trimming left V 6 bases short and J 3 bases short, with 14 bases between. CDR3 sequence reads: CAISLGQKDTEAFF. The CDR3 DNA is TGTGCCATCAGCTTGGGGCAGAAGGACACTGAAGCTTTCTTT.

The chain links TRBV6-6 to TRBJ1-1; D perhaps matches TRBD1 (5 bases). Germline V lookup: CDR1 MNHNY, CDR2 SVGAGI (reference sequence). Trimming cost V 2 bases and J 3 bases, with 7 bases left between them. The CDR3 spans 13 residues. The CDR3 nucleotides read TGTGCCAGCAGTTACACCAGGGACACTGAAGCTTTCTTT. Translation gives CASSYTRDTEAFF.

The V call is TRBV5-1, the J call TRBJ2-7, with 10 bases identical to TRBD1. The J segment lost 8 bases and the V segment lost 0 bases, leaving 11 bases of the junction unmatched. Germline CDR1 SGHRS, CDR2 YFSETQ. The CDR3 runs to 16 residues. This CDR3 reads CASSLGPGQGYEKQYF. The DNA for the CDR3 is TGCGCCAGCAGCTTGGGGCCGGGACAGGGGTATGAGAAGCAGTACTTC.

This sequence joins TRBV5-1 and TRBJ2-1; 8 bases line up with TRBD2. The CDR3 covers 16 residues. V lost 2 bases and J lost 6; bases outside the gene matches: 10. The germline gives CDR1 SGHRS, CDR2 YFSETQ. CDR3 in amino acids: CASSFIPAGAVNEQFF. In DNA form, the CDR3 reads TGCGCCAGCAGCTTCATACCAGCGGGGGCCGTCAATGAGCAGTTCTTC.

The CDR3 loop reads CASSLVLAGGLHEQFF. Here the CDR3 DNA reads TGTGCCAGCAGCTTAGTCCTAGCGGGGGGATTGCATGAGCAGTTCTTC. The chain couples TRBV11-3 to TRBJ2-1, with TRBD2 identical over 11 bases. CDR3 size: 16 residues. CDR1 is SGHNT and CDR2 is YENEEA in the germline V gene. V shed 1 base, J shed 8 bases, and the junction held 7 bases outside the gene matches.

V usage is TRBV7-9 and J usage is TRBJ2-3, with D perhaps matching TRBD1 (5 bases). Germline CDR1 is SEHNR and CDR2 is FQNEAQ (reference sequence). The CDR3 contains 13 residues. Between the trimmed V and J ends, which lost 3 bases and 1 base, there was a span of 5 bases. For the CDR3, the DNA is TGTGCCAGCAGCTTCAGGGGCACAGATACGCAGTATTTT. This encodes CASSFRGTDTQYF.

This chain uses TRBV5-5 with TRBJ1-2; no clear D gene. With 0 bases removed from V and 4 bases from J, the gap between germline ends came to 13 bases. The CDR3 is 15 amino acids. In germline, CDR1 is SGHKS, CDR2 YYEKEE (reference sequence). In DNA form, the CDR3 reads TGTGCCAGCAGCTTGGCCGAGGTCTTAGGCTATGGCTACACCTTC. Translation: CASSLAEVLGYGYTF.

CDR3 residues: CASSLGQEPNSPLHF. CDR3 sequence (DNA): TGTGCCAGCAGCTTAGGACAGGAACCCAATTCACCCCTCCACTTT. This chain uses TRBV5-4 with TRBJ1-6; TRBD1 agrees at 7 bases. Germline CDR1 reads SGHNT; CDR2 reads YYREEE (reference sequence). This CDR3 is built from 15 residues. With V trimmed by 2 bases and J by 7 bases, 6 bases remained unmatched.

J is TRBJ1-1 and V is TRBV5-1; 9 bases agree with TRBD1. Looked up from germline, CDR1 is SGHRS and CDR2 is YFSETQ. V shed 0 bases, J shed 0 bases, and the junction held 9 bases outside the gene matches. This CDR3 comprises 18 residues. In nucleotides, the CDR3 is TGCGCCAGCAGCTTGGTCCCACAGGGGGCAGGGGTGAACACTGAAGCTTTCTTT. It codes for CASSLVPQGAGVNTEAFF. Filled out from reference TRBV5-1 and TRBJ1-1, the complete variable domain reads KAGVTQTPRYLIKTRGQQVTLSCSPISGHRSVSWYQQTPGQGLQFLFEYFSETQRNKGNFPGRFSGRQFSNSRSEMNVSTLELGDSALYLCASSLVPQGAGVNTEAFFGQGTRLTVV.

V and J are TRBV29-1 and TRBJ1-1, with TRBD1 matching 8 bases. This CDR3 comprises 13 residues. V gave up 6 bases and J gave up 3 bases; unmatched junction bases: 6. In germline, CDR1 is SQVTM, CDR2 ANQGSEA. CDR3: CSVSTGGDTEAFF. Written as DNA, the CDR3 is TGCAGCGTCTCTACAGGGGGGGACACTGAAGCTTTCTTT.

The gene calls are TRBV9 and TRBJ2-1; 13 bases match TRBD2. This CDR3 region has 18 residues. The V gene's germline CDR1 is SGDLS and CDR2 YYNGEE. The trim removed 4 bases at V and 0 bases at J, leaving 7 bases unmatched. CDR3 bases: TGTGCCAGCAGCTTCGGGACTAGCGGGGAAAGCTCCTACAATGAGCAGTTCTTC. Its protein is CASSFGTSGESSYNEQFF. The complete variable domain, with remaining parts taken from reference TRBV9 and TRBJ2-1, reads DSGVTQTPKHLITATGQRVTLRCSPRSGDLSVYWYQQSLDQGLQFLIQYYNGEERAKGNILERFSAQQFPDLHSELNLSSLELGDSALYFCASSFGTSGESSYNEQFFGPGTRLTVL.

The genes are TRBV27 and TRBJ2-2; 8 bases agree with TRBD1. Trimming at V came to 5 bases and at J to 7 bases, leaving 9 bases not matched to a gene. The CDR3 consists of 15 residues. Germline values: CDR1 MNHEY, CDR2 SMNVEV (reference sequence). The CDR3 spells CASSLAGGWGGELFF. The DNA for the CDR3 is TGTGCCAGCAGTCTTGCAGGGGGCTGGGGCGGGGAGCTGTTTTTT.

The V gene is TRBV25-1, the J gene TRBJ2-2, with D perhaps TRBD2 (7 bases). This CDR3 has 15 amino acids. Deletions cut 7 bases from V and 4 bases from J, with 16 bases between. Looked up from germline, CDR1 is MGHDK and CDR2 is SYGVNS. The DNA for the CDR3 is TGTGCCAGCACCTTCACGGCGGGGGCCACCGGGGAGCTGTTTTTT. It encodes CASTFTAGATGELFF.

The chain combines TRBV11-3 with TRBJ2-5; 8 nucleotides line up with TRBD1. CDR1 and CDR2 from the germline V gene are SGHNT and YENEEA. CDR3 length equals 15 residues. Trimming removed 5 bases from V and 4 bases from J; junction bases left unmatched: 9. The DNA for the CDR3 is TGTGCCAGCAGCCCCCGACAGGGGAGGAGAGAGACCCAGTACTTC. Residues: CASSPRQGRRETQYF.

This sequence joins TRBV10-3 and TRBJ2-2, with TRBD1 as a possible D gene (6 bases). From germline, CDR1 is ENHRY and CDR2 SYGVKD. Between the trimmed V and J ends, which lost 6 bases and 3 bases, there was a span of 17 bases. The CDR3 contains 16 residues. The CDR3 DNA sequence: TGTGCCATCAGGTTATCAGGGGTCGGGGACACCGGGGAGCTGTTTTTT. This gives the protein CAIRLSGVGDTGELFF.

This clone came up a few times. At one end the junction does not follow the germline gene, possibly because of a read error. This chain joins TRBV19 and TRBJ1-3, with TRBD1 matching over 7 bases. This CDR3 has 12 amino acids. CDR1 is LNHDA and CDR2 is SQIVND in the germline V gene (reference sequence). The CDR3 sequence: CASRQGKFTQDF. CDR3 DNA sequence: TGTGCCAGTCGACAGGGCAAATTTACACAGGATTTT.

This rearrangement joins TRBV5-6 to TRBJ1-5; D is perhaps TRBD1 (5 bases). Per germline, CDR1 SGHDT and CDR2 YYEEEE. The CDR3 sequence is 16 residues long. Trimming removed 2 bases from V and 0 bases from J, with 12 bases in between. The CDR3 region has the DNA TGTGCCAGCAGCTTTCGGACGGACATTAGCAATCAGCCCCAGCATTTT. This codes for CASSFRTDISNQPQHF.

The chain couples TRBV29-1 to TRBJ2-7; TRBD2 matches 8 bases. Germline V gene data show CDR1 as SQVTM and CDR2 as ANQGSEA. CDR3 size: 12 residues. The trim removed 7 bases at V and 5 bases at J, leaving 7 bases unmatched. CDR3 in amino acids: CSAPGGANEQYF. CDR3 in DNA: TGCAGCGCCCCCGGGGGGGCCAACGAGCAGTACTTC.

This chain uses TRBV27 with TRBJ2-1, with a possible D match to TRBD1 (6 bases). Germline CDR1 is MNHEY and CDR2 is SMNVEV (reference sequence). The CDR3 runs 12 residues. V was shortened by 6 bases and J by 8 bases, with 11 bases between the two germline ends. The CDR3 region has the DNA TGTGCCAGCAGCCTGACAGGAGATGAGCAGTTCTTC. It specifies CASSLTGDEQFF.

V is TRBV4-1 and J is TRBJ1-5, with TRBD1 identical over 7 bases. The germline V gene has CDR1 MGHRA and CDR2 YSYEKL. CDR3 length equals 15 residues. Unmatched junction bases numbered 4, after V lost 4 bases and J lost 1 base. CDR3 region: CASSPGQASNQPQHF. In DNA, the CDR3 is TGCGCCAGCAGCCCAGGACAGGCAAGCAATCAGCCCCAGCATTTT.

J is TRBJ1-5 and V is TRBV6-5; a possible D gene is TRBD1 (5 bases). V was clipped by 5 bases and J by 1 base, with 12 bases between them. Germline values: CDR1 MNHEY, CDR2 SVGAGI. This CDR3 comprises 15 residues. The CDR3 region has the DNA TGTGCCAGCAGTGGCCCCGGGGGAAGCAATCAGCCCCAGCATTTT. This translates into CASSGPGGSNQPQHF.